One and the same sample provided the 21 T cell receptor beta chains below, sequenced in a study of low-dose radiotherapy and immunotherapy resistance in tumors. Over about 19 PCR cycles, TCRs were amplified from a constant-region primer and V-primer adapter. TCRdb used MiXCR to reprocess the reads, holding one entry per CDR3 protein. The table includes tens of thousands of distinct CDR3 sequences, about 11% detected once. Noted time point: before trial treatment. The source material was PBMCs, sampled before treatment. All receptors derive from a female donor with ovarian cancer.

In its sample, this clonotype was seen many times. The chain recombines TRBV9 with TRBJ1-1; 8 nucleotides line up with TRBD1. Germline V gene lookup returns CDR1 SGDLS and CDR2 YYNGEE. J lost 8 bases, V lost 1 base, and 7 bases had no gene match. The CDR3 is 14 residues long. The CDR3 coding sequence is TGTGCCAGCAGCGTACGGATGACAGGGGCCGAAGCTTTCTTT. Protein product: CASSVRMTGAEAFF.

This clonotype was detected many times. V is TRBV19 and J is TRBJ2-3; D remains unclear. The V gene's germline CDR1 is LNHDA and CDR2 SQIVND (reference sequence). The ends were cut back, 9 bases at V and 6 bases at J, with 31 bases in the middle. The CDR3 is 18 amino acids. The CDR3 bases are TGTGCCAGCCGGGCAGGCGGTTATGGAACAGCCCTCCCCGATACGCAGTATTTT. This codes for CASRAGGYGTALPDTQYF.

The chain is built from TRBV11-2 and TRBJ2-2; tentative D call: TRBD1 (7 bases). V shed 5 bases and J shed 4 bases, with 14 bases lying between them. The germline V gene encodes CDR1 SGHAT and CDR2 FQNNGV. The CDR3 totals 15 residues. Written as DNA, the CDR3 is TGTGCCAGCAGCACACGACAGGGAGGCACCGGGGAGCTGTTTTTT. As protein: CASSTRQGGTGELFF.

This clonotype was observed at least ten times. The chain has TRBV20-1 and TRBJ2-5; 12 nucleotides match TRBD2. The CDR3 has 16 amino acids. J was trimmed by 5 bases and V by 2 bases; bases with no gene match: 9. Germline V lookup: CDR1 DFQATT, CDR2 SNEGSKA (reference sequence). CDR3 nucleotides: TGCAGTGCTAGACCAACCCTCGGACTAGCGGGGGAGACCCAGTACTTC. Its translation: CSARPTLGLAGETQYF.

This clonotype came up many times. The chain is built from TRBV9 and TRBJ2-2; unclear D gene. Trimming left V 0 bases short and J 3 bases short, with 3 bases between. The CDR3 sequence is 13 residues long. Germline CDR1 and CDR2: SGDLS and YYNGEE. The CDR3 protein is CASSVVDTGELFF. The CDR3 DNA is TGTGCCAGCAGCGTAGTGGACACCGGGGAGCTGTTTTTT.

Ten or more counts support this clonotype. The V gene is TRBV4-2, the J gene TRBJ2-3; TRBD2 aligns across 8 bases. The trim removed 3 bases at V and 2 bases at J, leaving 13 bases unmatched. The germline CDR1 and CDR2 sequences are LGHNA and YNFKEQ. CDR3 length: 18 amino acids. As DNA, the CDR3 is TGTGCCAGCAGCCACCCGAGGGGCGGGGGGACCTCCACAGATACGCAGTATTTT. Amino acids: CASSHPRGGGTSTDTQYF.

This clonotype was observed at least ten times. The V call is TRBV30, the J call TRBJ2-3; weak D call: TRBD2 (5 bases). CDR3 length: 14 residues. The germline V and J ends were trimmed by 5 bases and 1 base, with 13 bases remaining between them. Germline values: CDR1 GTSNPN, CDR2 SVGIG (reference sequence). CDR3 sequence reads: CAWGLPGGTDTQYF. CDR3 sequence (DNA): TGTGCCTGGGGACTCCCTGGGGGCACAGATACGCAGTATTTT.

At least ten counts were recorded for this clonotype. The chain is built from TRBV5-5 and TRBJ2-7; D may correspond to TRBD1 or TRBD2 (5 bases each). Germline lookup yields CDR1 SGHKS and CDR2 YYEKEE (reference sequence). CDR3 length: 15 residues. Trimming removed 0 bases at V and 2 bases at J, with 12 bases between. The CDR3 reads CASSLERGLTYEQYF. In DNA, the CDR3 is TGTGCCAGCAGCTTGGAGAGGGGCCTAACCTACGAGCAGTACTTC.

This clonotype has a count of ten or more. The chain joins TRBV5-6 to TRBJ2-2; possibly TRBD1 for D (5 bases). Germline V lookup: CDR1 SGHDT, CDR2 YYEEEE. V was shortened by 1 base and J by 0 bases, with 10 bases between the two germline ends. The CDR3 runs to 16 residues. CDR3 in DNA: TGTGCCAGCAGCTTGTACCAGGGATCGAACACCGGGGAGCTGTTTTTT. Protein sequence: CASSLYQGSNTGELFF. The full variable domain, rest sourced from reference TRBV5-6 and TRBJ2-2, is DAGVTQSPTHLIKTRGQQVTLRCSPKSGHDTVSWYQQALGQGPQFIFQYYEEEERQRGNFPDRFSGHQFPNYSSELNVNALLLGDSALYLCASSLYQGSNTGELFFGEGSRLTVL.

This clonotype was counted ten times or more. CDR3 residues: CASSDGQGGEKLFF. CDR3 nucleotides: TGTGCCAGCAGTGACGGACAGGGAGGTGAAAAACTGTTTTTT. The chain couples TRBV6-2 or TRBV6-3 to TRBJ1-4; TRBD1 matches at 8 bases. CDR3 size: 14 residues. V gave up 5 bases and J gave up 7 bases; unmatched junction bases: 6. Germline CDR1 is MNHEY and CDR2 is SVGEGT.

This clonotype showed up many times. The genes are TRBV11-1 and TRBJ1-5; 7 bases agree with TRBD1. The CDR3 spans 14 residues. V trimming: 1 base; J trimming: 6 bases; junction bases outside the gene matches: 3. CDR1 SGHAT and CDR2 FQDESV come from the germline V gene (reference sequence). CDR3: CASSLGGGGQPQHF. DNA for the CDR3: TGTGCCAGCAGCTTAGGAGGGGGCGGTCAGCCCCAGCATTTT.

At least ten counts were recorded for this clonotype. This rearrangement joins TRBV19 to TRBJ2-1; D call uncertain. The V end was cut by 5 bases, the J end by 6 bases, with 11 bases between. This CDR3 spans 13 amino acids. CDR1 and CDR2 (germline): LNHDA, SQIVND (reference sequence). CDR3 in amino acids: CASSLQYSNEQFF. In DNA form, the CDR3 reads TGTGCCAGTAGTCTACAATACAGCAATGAGCAGTTCTTC.

This clonotype was seen at least ten times. Germline is not matched at one junction end, which may reflect a read error. The chain recombines TRBV5-5 with TRBJ1-1; D gene unclear. The germline V gene encodes CDR1 SGHKS and CDR2 YYEKEE (reference sequence). The CDR3 extends over 15 amino acids. The CDR3 region is CASSLAAEANTEAFF. The DNA of the CDR3 is TGCGCCAGCAGCTTGGCCGCAGAAGCGAACACTGAAGCTTTCTTT.

There are many counts of this clonotype. The chain couples TRBV2 to TRBJ2-1; 9 nucleotides match TRBD2. Germline V lookup: CDR1 SNHLY, CDR2 FYNNEI. V trimming: 6 bases; J trimming: 7 bases; junction bases outside the gene matches: 7. CDR3 length: 14 amino acids. DNA for the CDR3: TGTGCCAGCAGCCTACTAGCGGGCCCTAATGAGCAGTTCTTC. It specifies CASSLLAGPNEQFF. Using reference TRBV2 and TRBJ2-1 for the parts outside the CDR3, the full variable domain is EPEVTQTPSHQVTQMGQEVILRCVPISNHLYFYWYRQILGQKVEFLVSFYNNEISEKSEIFDDQFSVERPDGSNFTLKIRSTKLEDSAMYFCASSLLAGPNEQFFGPGTRLTVL.

This clonotype was recorded many times. The chain recombines TRBV20-1 with TRBJ1-1; unclear D gene. The CDR3 has 13 residues. The V gene's germline CDR1 is DFQATT and CDR2 SNEGSKA (reference sequence). The DNA for the CDR3 is TGCAGCTCGCCGGCAGACAAGAACACTGAAGCTTTCTTT. Protein: CSSPADKNTEAFF.

This clonotype was found many times. This chain joins TRBV2 and TRBJ2-7; 7 nucleotides agree with TRBD2. Germline V gene lookup returns CDR1 SNHLY and CDR2 FYNNEI. This CDR3 contains 13 residues. Losses at the gene ends were 8 bases for V and 2 bases for J; bases not matched to a gene: 6. This CDR3 reads CASVGTTAYEQYF. CDR3 DNA: TGTGCCAGCGTAGGGACTACCGCCTACGAGCAGTACTTC.

This clonotype was seen at least ten times. The chain links TRBV2 to TRBJ1-5; weak D call: TRBD1 (6 bases). Trimming cost V 8 bases and J 6 bases, with 20 bases left between them. This CDR3 is 15 amino acids long. Germline loops: CDR1 SNHLY, CDR2 FYNNEI. The chain's CDR3 is CASSDWAGVAQPQHF. CDR3 nucleotide sequence: TGTGCCAGCTCCGATTGGGCAGGGGTGGCTCAGCCCCAGCATTTT.

This clonotype was seen ten or more times. The chain uses TRBV5-1 and TRBJ2-7, with D possibly matching TRBD1 (6 bases). Germline loops: CDR1 SGHRS, CDR2 YFSETQ. The CDR3 is 15 amino acids. The V end was cut by 0 bases, the J end by 6 bases, with 16 bases between. CDR3: CASSLAPGELSEQYF. The DNA of the CDR3 is TGCGCCAGCAGCTTGGCTCCAGGGGAGTTATCCGAGCAGTACTTC.

As to this clonotype: A read error likely explains this, since a far larger clone differs by one base. This sequence joins TRBV5-3 and TRBJ2-1; D may be TRBD1 or TRBD2 (6 bases each). TRBV5-3 is given ORF status, its function remaining uncertain. The length of the CDR3 is 16 residues. The CDR3 region is CASSLTGGGRSETQFF. The CDR3 DNA sequence: TGTGCCAGCAGCTTGACAGGAGGGGGGCGTTCTGAGACCCAGTTCTTC.

This clonotype was detected many times. The CDR3 loop reads CASSLARQGFNQPQHF. The DNA for the CDR3 is TGTGCCAGCAGTTTAGCCCGACAGGGGTTCAATCAGCCCCAGCATTTT. The chain recombines TRBV28 with TRBJ1-5, with 8 positions matching TRBD1. The V segment lost 2 bases and the J segment 3 bases; nucleotides outside the gene matches: 6. CDR1 MDHEN and CDR2 SYDVKM come from the germline V gene. This CDR3 is built from 16 residues. The full variable domain, its missing parts supplied by reference TRBV28 and TRBJ1-5, is DVKVTQSSRYLVKRTGEKVFLECVQDMDHENMFWYRQDPGLGLRLIYFSYDVKMKEKGDIPEGYSVSREKKERFSLILESASTNQTSMYLCASSLARQGFNQPQHFGDGTRLSIL.

In regard to this clonotype: One base separates it from a far larger clone, so it is likely a read error. The V gene is TRBV5-8, the J gene TRBJ2-4; 8 bases line up with TRBD1. CDR1 is SGHTS and CDR2 is YDEGEE in the germline V gene. The J segment lost 16 bases and the V segment lost 4 bases, leaving 10 bases of the junction unmatched. The CDR3 is made up of 12 amino acids. Written as DNA, the CDR3 is TGTGCCAGCAGCAAGGGACAGGCGGCTCATTACTTC. Protein product: CASSKGQAAHYF. Together with reference TRBV5-8 and TRBJ2-4, the CDR3 gives the full variable domain: EAGVTQSPTHLIKTRGQQATLRCSPISGHTSVYWYQQALGLGLQFLLWYDEGEERNRGNFPPRFSGRQFPNYSSELNVNALELEDSALYLCASSKGQAAHYFGAGTRLSVL.